Below, 27 T cell receptor beta chains from the same sample are listed, as sequenced in a study of T-cell reconstitution after alpha-beta-depleted transplantation in children. Researchers prepared the TCRbeta library using unique molecular identifiers, the study reports. TCRdb ran MiXCR on the PCR reads and lists one entry per CDR3 protein. The sample has more than 150,000 distinct CDR3 sequences, roughly 14% seen once. This specimen was PBMCs from the stem cell graft donor, taken from the stem cell graft. These receptors were collected from a human donor who donated a stem cell graft to a child with acute lymphoblastic leukemia.

This clonotype has more than one count but fewer than ten. The chain is built from TRBV10-3 and TRBJ2-5, with 11 bases lining up with TRBD2. The CDR3 is made up of 16 amino acids. Germline assignment: CDR1 ENHRY and CDR2 SYGVKD. Trimming took 5 bases from V and 2 from J; bases not matched to a gene: 7. The CDR3 protein is CAISTTGTSGQETQYF. CDR3 in DNA: TGTGCCATCAGTACGACCGGGACTAGCGGACAAGAGACCCAGTACTTC.

This clonotype was seen at least ten times. The rearrangement joins TRBV7-2 to TRBJ1-1; 7 positions agree with TRBD1. This CDR3 has 14 amino acids. V lost 5 bases, J lost 5 bases, and 8 bases stayed unmatched. Germline assignment: CDR1 SGHTA and CDR2 FQGNSA. CDR3 nucleotide sequence: TGTGCCAGCAGCCCCAAGGTACAGGGGACTGAAGCTTTCTTT. Translation: CASSPKVQGTEAFF.

This clonotype was observed many times. The V and J genes are TRBV6-2 or TRBV6-3 and TRBJ2-7; perhaps TRBD2 as D (6 bases). V was trimmed by 9 bases and J by 5 bases, leaving 14 bases between them. CDR3 size: 12 residues. The germline V gene encodes CDR1 MNHEY and CDR2 SVGEGT. CDR3 DNA sequence: TGTGCCAGTGGGACTCATTTCGACGAGCAGTACTTC. Amino acid sequence: CASGTHFDEQYF.

This clonotype was recorded many times. This chain joins TRBV5-5 and TRBJ1-1, with a weak D call TRBD1 (5 bases). The CDR3 totals 14 residues. V gave up 5 bases and J gave up 5 bases, with 16 bases separating them. The germline gives CDR1 SGHKS, CDR2 YYEKEE (reference sequence). The CDR3 DNA is TGTGCCAGCAGTTTAGCGGGGGGAAAGACTGAAGCTTTCTTT. It encodes CASSLAGGKTEAFF.

This clonotype was seen at least ten times. The chain is built from TRBV5-1 and TRBJ2-5; tentative D call: TRBD2 (6 bases). The CDR3 covers 16 residues. Germline CDR1 is SGHRS and CDR2 is YFSETQ. V lost 4 bases, J lost 1 base, and 17 bases lay in between. The CDR3 is CASSLEGAGIQETQYF. The CDR3 DNA sequence: TGCGCCAGCAGCCTAGAAGGGGCGGGAATCCAAGAGACCCAGTACTTC.

The sample holds a few counts of this clonotype. The J gene is TRBJ1-5, the V gene TRBV19; TRBD1 is a possible D gene (5 bases). CDR3 length: 16 amino acids. Germline loops: CDR1 LNHDA, CDR2 SQIVND (reference sequence). Trimming stripped 4 bases from V and 4 bases from J, with 17 bases between. The CDR3, as DNA: TGTGCCAGTAGTAGAGCCCGGGACGGAGCAAATCAGCCCCAGCATTTT. It encodes CASSRARDGANQPQHF.

Ten or more counts support this clonotype. The V gene is TRBV20-1, the J gene TRBJ1-5; weak D call: TRBD1 (6 bases). The CDR3 spans 16 residues. Trimming stripped 1 base from V and 4 bases from J, with 17 bases between. The germline CDR1 and CDR2 sequences are DFQATT and SNEGSKA (reference sequence). CDR3 sequence reads: CSARGGGGHLNQPQHF. In DNA, the CDR3 is TGCAGTGCTAGAGGGGGAGGGGGACACCTTAATCAGCCCCAGCATTTT.

This clonotype was seen only a few times. The rearrangement uses TRBV12-3 or TRBV12-4 and TRBJ2-1, with 12 nucleotides matching TRBD2. CDR3 length: 14 amino acids. V dropped 1 base and J dropped 14; count of bases not matched to a gene: 6. The CDR3 sequence is CASSLVTSGRLKFF. The CDR3 DNA reads as TGTGCCAGCAGTTTAGTGACTAGCGGGAGATTAAAGTTCTTC.

This clonotype was recorded at least ten times. The V and J genes are TRBV12-5 and TRBJ1-1, with TRBD1 as a possible D gene (5 bases). Trimming left V 3 bases short and J 10 bases short, with 9 bases between. The V gene's germline CDR1 is LGHNT and CDR2 FRNRAP. The CDR3 extends over 11 amino acids. The CDR3 here is CASGFRGGAFF. The CDR3 DNA follows: TGTGCTAGTGGTTTCCGCGGGGGAGCTTTCTTT.

This clonotype was seen a few times. The chain employs TRBV19 and TRBJ2-7; weak D call: TRBD2 (7 bases). The CDR3 loop spans 13 amino acids. Trimming left V 10 bases short and J 3 bases short, with 16 bases between. Per germline, CDR1 LNHDA and CDR2 SQIVND (reference sequence). CDR3 residues: CANGQRDHYEQYF. The CDR3 DNA follows: TGTGCCAACGGACAGCGGGACCACTACGAGCAGTACTTC.

The chain employs TRBV5-6 and TRBJ2-3, with 8 bases identical to TRBD1. The junction had 16 bases not matched to a gene; V was cut back by 4 bases and J by 3 bases. CDR3 length: 18 amino acids. CDR1 is SGHDT, CDR2 YYEEEE, per germline. CDR3 sequence reads: CASSTPQGAGAGTDTQYF. CDR3 nucleotide sequence: TGTGCCAGCAGCACACCGCAGGGGGCAGGGGCAGGTACAGATACGCAGTATTTT.

This clonotype was found a few times. The chain joins TRBV5-1 to TRBJ1-2, with D hard to call. Trimming removed 0 bases from V and 6 bases from J, with 12 bases in between. The CDR3 contains 14 residues. The germline V gene encodes CDR1 SGHRS and CDR2 YFSETQ. For the CDR3, the DNA is TGCGCCAGCAGCTTGGGCAGGAATTACAATGGCTACACCTTC. Translated, it gives CASSLGRNYNGYTF. Full variable domain (missing parts from reference TRBV5-1 and TRBJ1-2): KAGVTQTPRYLIKTRGQQVTLSCSPISGHRSVSWYQQTPGQGLQFLFEYFSETQRNKGNFPGRFSGRQFSNSRSEMNVSTLELGDSALYLCASSLGRNYNGYTFGSGTRLTVV.

This clonotype has ten or more counts. The V and J genes are TRBV12-3 or TRBV12-4 and TRBJ2-1; TRBD2 aligns across 11 bases. CDR3 length: 13 residues. V dropped 6 bases and J dropped 15; count of bases not matched to a gene: 10. The CDR3 loop reads CASSADLAGGSFF. CDR3 sequence (DNA): TGTGCCAGCAGCGCCGATCTAGCGGGAGGTTCGTTCTTC.

This clonotype was seen repeatedly, ten times or more. CDR3 loop: CASTQDRAGPTGELFF. In DNA form, the CDR3 reads TGTGCCAGCACCCAGGATAGGGCGGGACCCACCGGGGAGCTGTTTTTT. The chain couples TRBV12-3 or TRBV12-4 to TRBJ2-2; the D gene is possibly TRBD2 (6 bases). V was trimmed by 7 bases and J by 4 bases, leaving 19 bases between them. This CDR3 has 16 residues.

This clonotype appeared many times. The chain recombines TRBV5-1 with TRBJ2-5; 7 bases fit TRBD2. The CDR3 is 15 amino acids. Unmatched junction bases numbered 5, after V lost 3 bases and J lost 0 bases. Looked up from germline, CDR1 is SGHRS and CDR2 is YFSETQ. The CDR3: CASSWGGFDQETQYF. The DNA of the CDR3 is TGCGCCAGCAGCTGGGGGGGTTTCGACCAAGAGACCCAGTACTTC.

This clonotype was counted many times. This chain uses TRBV5-1 with TRBJ2-1; possibly TRBD1 or TRBD2 for D (5 bases each). V was pared by 3 bases and J by 4 bases, with 11 bases between. This CDR3 is 14 amino acids long. Germline values: CDR1 SGHRS, CDR2 YFSETQ. The CDR3 DNA follows: TGCGCCAGCAGCTCCAACGGGGCTTACAATGAGCAGTTCTTC. Protein sequence: CASSSNGAYNEQFF.

The V and J genes are TRBV29-1 and TRBJ1-1; D remains ambiguous. The ends were cut back, 7 bases at V and 8 bases at J, with 14 bases in the middle. The CDR3 is 11 amino acids. Per germline, CDR1 SQVTM and CDR2 ANQGSEA. The CDR3 reads CSAGQTEEAFF. In DNA, the CDR3 is TGCAGCGCCGGCCAAACAGAGGAAGCTTTCTTT.

This clonotype occurred many times. V is TRBV5-1 and J is TRBJ2-1; 13 positions agree with TRBD2. This CDR3 has 16 residues. In germline, CDR1 is SGHRS, CDR2 YFSETQ. V lost 3 bases, J lost 7 bases, and 7 bases stayed unmatched. CDR3 sequence (DNA): TGCGCCAGCAGCTCGGGACTAGCGGGAACGGGAAATGAGCAGTTCTTC. Its protein product is CASSSGLAGTGNEQFF.

In this sample, this clonotype turned up a few times. The gene calls are TRBV5-6 and TRBJ2-2; D remains ambiguous. V lost 1 base and J lost 4, with 14 bases in between. In germline, CDR1 is SGHDT, CDR2 YYEEEE. The CDR3 consists of 16 residues. The CDR3 coding sequence is TGTGCCAGCAGCTTGAATGGGGTGATAGGCACCGGGGAGCTGTTTTTT. It is translated as CASSLNGVIGTGELFF.

This clonotype was seen ten or more times. The chain couples TRBV20-1 to TRBJ2-3, with TRBD2 identical over 11 bases. The CDR3 is 14 amino acids. The V gene end was trimmed by 4 bases and the J gene end by 4 bases; junction bases not matched to a gene: 4. Per germline, CDR1 DFQATT and CDR2 SNEGSKA (reference sequence). The DNA for the CDR3 is TGCAGTGCTATACTAGCGGGAGCCGCAGATACGCAGTATTTT. As protein: CSAILAGAADTQYF.

This clonotype has at least ten counts. The chain carries TRBV5-1 and TRBJ1-4; tentatively, D is TRBD1 (6 bases). The CDR3 contains 15 residues. CDR1 and CDR2 (germline): SGHRS, YFSETQ. V lost 0 bases and J lost 4, with 10 bases in between. DNA for the CDR3: TGCGCCAGCAGCTTGGCCCCGGACAGTAATGAAAAACTGTTTTTT. Translating gives CASSLAPDSNEKLFF.

This clonotype came up many times. The chain is built from TRBV12-3 or TRBV12-4 and TRBJ2-1; 10 bases agree with TRBD2. Trimming at V came to 4 bases and at J to 3 bases, leaving 6 bases not matched to a gene. The CDR3 consists of 16 residues. CDR3: CASSSLAGGGYNEQFF. CDR3 bases: TGTGCCAGCAGTTCCTTAGCGGGAGGAGGCTACAATGAGCAGTTCTTC.

This clonotype was observed many times. V gene TRBV7-9 combines with J gene TRBJ1-4, with D unclear. With 0 bases removed from V and 7 bases from J, the gap between germline ends came to 3 bases. CDR1 is SEHNR and CDR2 is FQNEAQ in the germline V gene (reference sequence). The CDR3 runs 12 residues. CDR3 nucleotide sequence: TGTGCCAGCAGCTTAGCATCTGAAAAACTGTTTTTT. It translates to CASSLASEKLFF.

There are many counts of this clonotype. V gene TRBV12-3 or TRBV12-4 combines with J gene TRBJ2-2; TRBD1 matches at 12 bases. This CDR3 contains 15 residues. Unmatched junction bases numbered 5, after V lost 7 bases and J lost 5 bases. The CDR3 loop is CASTLGQGATGELFF. The CDR3 bases are TGTGCCAGCACCTTGGGACAGGGGGCGACCGGGGAGCTGTTTTTT.

This clonotype was seen many times. The chain has TRBV5-1 and TRBJ1-1; TRBD1 might be the D (6 bases). The CDR3 length is 15 residues. V was shortened by 5 bases and J by 2 bases, with 16 bases between the two germline ends. From germline, CDR1 is SGHRS and CDR2 YFSETQ. Here the CDR3 reads CASSIWGTPNTEAFF. For the CDR3, the DNA is TGCGCCAGCAGTATCTGGGGGACACCTAACACTGAAGCTTTCTTT.

This clonotype was recorded at least ten times. This chain connects TRBV5-5 to TRBJ2-7, with 13 bases identical to TRBD2. V lost 4 bases to trimming and J lost 7 bases; unmatched junction nucleotides: 11. This CDR3 has 16 residues. Per the germline V gene, CDR1 is SGHKS and CDR2 is YYEKEE (reference sequence). The CDR3 loop reads CASSSRTSGSLREQYF. The CDR3 DNA follows: TGTGCCAGCAGCAGCCGGACTAGCGGGAGTCTTCGGGAGCAGTACTTC.

This clonotype has a handful of counts. V gene TRBV25-1 combines with J gene TRBJ2-5; TRBD2 matches at 7 bases. This CDR3 spans 17 amino acids. Germline CDR1 and CDR2: MGHDK and SYGVNS. The trim removed 5 bases at V and 5 bases at J, leaving 17 bases unmatched. CDR3 in DNA: TGTGCCAGCAGTCCCGAAGGTACCGGGAGGCCTCGGGAGACCCAGTACTTC. It specifies CASSPEGTGRPRETQYF.